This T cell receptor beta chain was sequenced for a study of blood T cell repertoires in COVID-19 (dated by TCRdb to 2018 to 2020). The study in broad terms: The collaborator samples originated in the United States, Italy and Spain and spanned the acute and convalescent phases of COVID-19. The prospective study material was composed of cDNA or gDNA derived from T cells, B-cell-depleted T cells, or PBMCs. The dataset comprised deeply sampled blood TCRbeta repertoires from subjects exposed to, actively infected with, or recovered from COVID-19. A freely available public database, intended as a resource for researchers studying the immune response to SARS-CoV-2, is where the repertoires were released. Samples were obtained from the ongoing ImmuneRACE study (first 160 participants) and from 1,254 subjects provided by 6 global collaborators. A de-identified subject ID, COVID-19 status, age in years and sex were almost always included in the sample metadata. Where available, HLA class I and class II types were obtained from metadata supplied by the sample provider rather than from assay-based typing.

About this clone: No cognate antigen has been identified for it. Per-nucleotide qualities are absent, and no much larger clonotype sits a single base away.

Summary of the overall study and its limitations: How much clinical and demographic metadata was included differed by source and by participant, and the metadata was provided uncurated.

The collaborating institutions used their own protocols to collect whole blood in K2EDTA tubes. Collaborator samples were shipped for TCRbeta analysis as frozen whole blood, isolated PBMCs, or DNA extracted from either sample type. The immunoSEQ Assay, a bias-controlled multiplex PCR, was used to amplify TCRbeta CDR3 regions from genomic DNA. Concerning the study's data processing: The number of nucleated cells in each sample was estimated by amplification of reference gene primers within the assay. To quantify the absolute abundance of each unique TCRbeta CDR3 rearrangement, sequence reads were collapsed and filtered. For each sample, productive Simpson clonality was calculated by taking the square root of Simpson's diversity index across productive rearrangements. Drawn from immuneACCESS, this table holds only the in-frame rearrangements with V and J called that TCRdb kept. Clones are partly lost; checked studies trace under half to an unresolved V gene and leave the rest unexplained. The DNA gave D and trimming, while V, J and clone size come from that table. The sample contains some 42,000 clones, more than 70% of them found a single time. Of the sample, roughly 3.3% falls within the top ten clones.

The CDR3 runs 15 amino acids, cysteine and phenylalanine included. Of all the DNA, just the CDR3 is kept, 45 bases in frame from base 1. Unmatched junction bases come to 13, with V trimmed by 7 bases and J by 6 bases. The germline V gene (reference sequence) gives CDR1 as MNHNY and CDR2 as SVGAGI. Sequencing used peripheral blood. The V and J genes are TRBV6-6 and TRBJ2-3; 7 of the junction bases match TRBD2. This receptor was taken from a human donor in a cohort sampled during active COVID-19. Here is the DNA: TGTGCCAGCACCCCGTGGGGGGGGGAAGGGGATACGCAGTATTTT. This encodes CASTPWGGEGDTQYF.